This entry is about one TCR beta chain. What it binds is unknown. Clones were read by immunoSEQ multiplex PCR, and TCRdb kept only the in-frame ones, dropping some. The sample holds 150,000 to 200,000 clones, around 90% seen once. The CDR3 sequence is 15 residues long. Looked up from germline, CDR1 is SGHAT and CDR2 is FQNNGV. The V end was cut by 5 bases, the J end by 4 bases, with 15 bases between. The sample belongs to a study of T cell responses to AZD1222 COVID-19 vaccine. General study points: Mapped onto spike, vaccine-associated CD4 TCRs spanned it and were dominant at 160-218 and 743-854.

The chain employs TRBV11-2 and TRBJ1-5; D remains unclear. Sequencing used peripheral blood, obtained on day 0 of AZD1222 vaccination. This TCR was sampled from an adult in good health. CDR3 bases: TGTGCCAGCAGCCCCTTACCAGGTCGGAATCAGCCCCAGCATTTT. It is translated as CASSPLPGRNQPQHF. The variable domain in full, with the rest retrieved from reference TRBV11-2 and TRBJ1-5, is EAGVAQSPRYKIIEKRQSVAFWCNPISGHATLYWYQQILGQGPKLLIQFQNNGVVDDSQLPKDRFSAERLKGVDSTLKIQPAKLEDSAVYLCASSPLPGRNQPQHFGDGTRLSIL.